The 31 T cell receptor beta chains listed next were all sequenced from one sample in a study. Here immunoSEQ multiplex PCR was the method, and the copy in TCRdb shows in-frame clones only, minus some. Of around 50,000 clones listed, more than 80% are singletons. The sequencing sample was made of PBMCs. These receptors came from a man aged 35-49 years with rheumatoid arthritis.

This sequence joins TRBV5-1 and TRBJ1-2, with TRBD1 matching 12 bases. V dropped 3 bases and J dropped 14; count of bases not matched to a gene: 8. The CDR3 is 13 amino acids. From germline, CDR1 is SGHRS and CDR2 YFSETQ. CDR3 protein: CASSSGTGGVKTF. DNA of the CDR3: TGCGCCAGCAGCTCCGGGACAGGGGGCGTCAAGACCTTC.

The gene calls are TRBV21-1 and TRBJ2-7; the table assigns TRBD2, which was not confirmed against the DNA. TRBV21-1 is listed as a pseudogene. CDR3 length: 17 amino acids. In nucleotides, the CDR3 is TGTGCCAGCAGCAAAGAAGGGTCTAGCGGGAGCTCCTACGAGCAGTACTTC. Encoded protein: CASSKEGSSGSSYEQYF.

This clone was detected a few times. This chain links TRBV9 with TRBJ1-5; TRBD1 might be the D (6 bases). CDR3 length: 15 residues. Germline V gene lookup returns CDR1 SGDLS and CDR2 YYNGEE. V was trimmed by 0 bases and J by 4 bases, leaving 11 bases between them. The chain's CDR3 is CASSVAGQSNQPQHF. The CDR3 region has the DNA TGTGCCAGCAGCGTAGCCGGACAGAGTAATCAGCCCCAGCATTTT.

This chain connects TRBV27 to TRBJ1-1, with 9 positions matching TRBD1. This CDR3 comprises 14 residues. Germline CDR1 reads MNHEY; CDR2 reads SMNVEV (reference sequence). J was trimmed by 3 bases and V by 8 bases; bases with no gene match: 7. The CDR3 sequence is CASSHRGLHTEAFF. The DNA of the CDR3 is TGTGCCAGCTCCCACAGGGGGCTTCACACTGAAGCTTTCTTT.

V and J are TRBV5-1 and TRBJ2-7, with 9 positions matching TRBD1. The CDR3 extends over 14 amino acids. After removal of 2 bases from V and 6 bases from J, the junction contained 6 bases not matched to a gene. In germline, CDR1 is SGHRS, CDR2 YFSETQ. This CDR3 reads CASSFVRDRVEQYF. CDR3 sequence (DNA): TGCGCCAGCAGCTTCGTCCGGGACAGGGTCGAGCAGTACTTC.

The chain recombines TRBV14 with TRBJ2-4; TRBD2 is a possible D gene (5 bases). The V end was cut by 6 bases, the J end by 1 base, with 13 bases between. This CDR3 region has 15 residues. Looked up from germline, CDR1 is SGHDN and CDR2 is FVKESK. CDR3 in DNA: TGTGCCAGCAGTCGGACTGTGGGGGCCAAAAACATTCAGTACTTC. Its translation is CASSRTVGAKNIQYF.

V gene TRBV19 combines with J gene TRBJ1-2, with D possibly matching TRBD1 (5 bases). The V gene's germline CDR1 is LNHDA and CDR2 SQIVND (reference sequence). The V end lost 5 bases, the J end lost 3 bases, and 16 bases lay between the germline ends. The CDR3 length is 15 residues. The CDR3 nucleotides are TGTGCCAGTAGTCGGTTGTCAGGGTCAGACTATGGCTACACCTTC. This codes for CASSRLSGSDYGYTF.

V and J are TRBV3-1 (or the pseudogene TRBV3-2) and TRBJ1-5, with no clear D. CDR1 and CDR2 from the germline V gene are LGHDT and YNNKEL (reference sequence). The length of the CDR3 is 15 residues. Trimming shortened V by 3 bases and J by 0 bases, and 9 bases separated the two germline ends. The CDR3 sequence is CASSHKGYSNQPQHF. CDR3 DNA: TGTGCCAGCAGCCACAAAGGTTATAGCAATCAGCCCCAGCATTTT.

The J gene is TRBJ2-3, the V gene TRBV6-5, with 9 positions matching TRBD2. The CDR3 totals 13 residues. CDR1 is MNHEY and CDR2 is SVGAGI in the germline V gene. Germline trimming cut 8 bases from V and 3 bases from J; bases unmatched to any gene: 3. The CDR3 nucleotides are TGTGCCAGCCCGGCGGGGGGGACAGATACGCAGTATTTT. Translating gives CASPAGGTDTQYF.

CDR3 nucleotides: TGTGCCAGCAGCCAATCCGGACAGGGGGATTATTTTACGGGCTACACCTTC. It encodes CASSQSGQGDYFTGYTF. The chain couples TRBV16 to TRBJ1-2, with 10 bases fitting TRBD1. From germline, CDR1 is KGHSY and CDR2 FQNENV. This CDR3 is built from 17 residues. J lost 8 bases, V lost 0 bases, and 12 bases had no gene match.

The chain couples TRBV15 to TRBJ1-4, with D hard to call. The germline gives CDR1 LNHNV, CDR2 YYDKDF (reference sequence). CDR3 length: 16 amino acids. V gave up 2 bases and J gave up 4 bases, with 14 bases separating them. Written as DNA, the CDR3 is TGTGCCACCAGCAGACCGCCGAGAGGTTTTAATGAAAAACTGTTTTTT. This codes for CATSRPPRGFNEKLFF.

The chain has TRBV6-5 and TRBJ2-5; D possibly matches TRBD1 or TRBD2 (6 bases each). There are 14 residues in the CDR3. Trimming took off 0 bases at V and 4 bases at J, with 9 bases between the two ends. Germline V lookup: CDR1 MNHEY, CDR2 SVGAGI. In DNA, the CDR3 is TGTGCCAGCAGTTACTCTAAGGGGGGAGAGACCCAGTACTTC. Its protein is CASSYSKGGETQYF.

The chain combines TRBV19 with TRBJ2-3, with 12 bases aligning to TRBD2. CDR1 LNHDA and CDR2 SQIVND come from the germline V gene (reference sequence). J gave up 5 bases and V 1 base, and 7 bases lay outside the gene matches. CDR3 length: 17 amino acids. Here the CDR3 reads CASSIVLTSGSLDTQYF. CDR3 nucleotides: TGTGCCAGTAGTATAGTCTTGACTAGCGGGAGTTTAGATACGCAGTATTTT.

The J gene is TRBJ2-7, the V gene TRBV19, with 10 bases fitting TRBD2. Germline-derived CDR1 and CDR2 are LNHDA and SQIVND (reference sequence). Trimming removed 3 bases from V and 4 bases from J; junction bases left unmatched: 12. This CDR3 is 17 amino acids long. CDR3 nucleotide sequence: TGTGCCAGTAGTATCGCGGGTGTAGCGGGGGGCCCGTACGAGCAGTACTTC. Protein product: CASSIAGVAGGPYEQYF. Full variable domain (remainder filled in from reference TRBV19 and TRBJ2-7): DGGITQSPKYLFRKEGQNVTLSCEQNLNHDAMYWYRQDPGQGLRLIYYSQIVNDFQKGDIAEGYSVSREKKESFPLTVTSAQKNPTAFYLCASSIAGVAGGPYEQYFGPGTRLTVT.

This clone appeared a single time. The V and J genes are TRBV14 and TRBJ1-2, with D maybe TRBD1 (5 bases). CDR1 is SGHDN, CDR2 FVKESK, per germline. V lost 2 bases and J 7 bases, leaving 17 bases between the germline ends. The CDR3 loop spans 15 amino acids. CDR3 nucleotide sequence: TGTGCCAGCAGCCAACTCGGGACGGCAGGAAGTGGCTACACCTTC. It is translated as CASSQLGTAGSGYTF. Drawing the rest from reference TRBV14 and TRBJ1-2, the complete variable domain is EAGVTQFPSHSVIEKGQTVTLRCDPISGHDNLYWYRRVMGKEIKFLLHFVKESKQDESGMPNNRFLAERTGGTYSTLKVQPAELEDSGVYFCASSQLGTAGSGYTFGSGTRLTVV.

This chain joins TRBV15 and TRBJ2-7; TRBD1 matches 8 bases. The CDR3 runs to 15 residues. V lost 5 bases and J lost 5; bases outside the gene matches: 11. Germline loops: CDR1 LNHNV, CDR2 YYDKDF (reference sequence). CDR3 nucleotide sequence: TGTGCCACCAGCGCGGGGACAGGTCGGCGGGACGAGCAGTACTTC. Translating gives CATSAGTGRRDEQYF.

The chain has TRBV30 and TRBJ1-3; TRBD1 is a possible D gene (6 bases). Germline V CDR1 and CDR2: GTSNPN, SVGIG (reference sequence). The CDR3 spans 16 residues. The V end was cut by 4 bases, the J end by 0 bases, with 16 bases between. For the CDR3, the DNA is TGTGCCTGGAACATGGGGGGGGCAAGCTCTGGAAACACCATATATTTT. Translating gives CAWNMGGASSGNTIYF. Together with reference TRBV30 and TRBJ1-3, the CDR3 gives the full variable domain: SQTIHQWPATLVQPVGSPLSLECTVEGTSNPNLYWYRQAAGRGLQLLFYSVGIGQISSEVPQNLSASRPQDRQFILSSKKLLLSDSGFYLCAWNMGGASSGNTIYFGEGSWLTVV.

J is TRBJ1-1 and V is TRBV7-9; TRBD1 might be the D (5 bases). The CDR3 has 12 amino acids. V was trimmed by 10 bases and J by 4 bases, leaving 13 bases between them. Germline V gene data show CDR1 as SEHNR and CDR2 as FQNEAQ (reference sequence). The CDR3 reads CATGGVSTEAFF. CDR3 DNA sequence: TGTGCCACTGGAGGGGTGAGCACTGAAGCTTTCTTT.

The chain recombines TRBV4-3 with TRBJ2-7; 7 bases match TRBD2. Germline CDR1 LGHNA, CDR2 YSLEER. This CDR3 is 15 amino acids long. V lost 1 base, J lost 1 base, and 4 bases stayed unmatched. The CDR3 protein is CASSQGASGSYEQYF. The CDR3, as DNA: TGCGCCAGCAGCCAAGGGGCTAGCGGATCCTACGAGCAGTACTTC.

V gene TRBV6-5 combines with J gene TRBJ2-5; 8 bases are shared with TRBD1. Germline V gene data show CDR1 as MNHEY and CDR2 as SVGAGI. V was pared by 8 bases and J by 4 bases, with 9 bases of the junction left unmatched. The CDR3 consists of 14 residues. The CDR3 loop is CASGMTGVGETQYF. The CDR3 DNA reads TGTGCCAGCGGTATGACAGGGGTGGGAGAGACCCAGTACTTC.

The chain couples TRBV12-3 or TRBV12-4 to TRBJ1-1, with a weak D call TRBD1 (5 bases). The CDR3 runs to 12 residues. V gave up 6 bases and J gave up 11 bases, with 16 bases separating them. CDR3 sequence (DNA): TGTGCCAGCAGCCTGGGACTTCGAGGGGCTTTCTTT. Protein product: CASSLGLRGAFF.

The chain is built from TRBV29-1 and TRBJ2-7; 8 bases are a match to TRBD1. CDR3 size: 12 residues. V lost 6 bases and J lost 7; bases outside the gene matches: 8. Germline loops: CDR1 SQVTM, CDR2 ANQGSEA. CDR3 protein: CSVRGTGKEQYF. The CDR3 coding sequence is TGCAGCGTCCGCGGGACAGGCAAAGAGCAGTACTTC.

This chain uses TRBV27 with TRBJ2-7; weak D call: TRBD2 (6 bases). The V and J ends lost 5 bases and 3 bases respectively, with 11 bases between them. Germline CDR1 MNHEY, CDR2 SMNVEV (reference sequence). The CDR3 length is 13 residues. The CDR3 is CASSLGLYYEQYF. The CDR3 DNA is TGTGCCAGCAGTCTTGGACTATACTACGAGCAGTACTTC.

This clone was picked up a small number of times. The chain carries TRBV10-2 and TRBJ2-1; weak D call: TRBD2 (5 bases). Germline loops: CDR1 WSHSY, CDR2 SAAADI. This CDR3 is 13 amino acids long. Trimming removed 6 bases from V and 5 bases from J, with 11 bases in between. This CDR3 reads CASSTGEHNEQFF. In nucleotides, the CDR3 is TGCGCCAGCAGCACCGGGGAACACAATGAGCAGTTCTTC.

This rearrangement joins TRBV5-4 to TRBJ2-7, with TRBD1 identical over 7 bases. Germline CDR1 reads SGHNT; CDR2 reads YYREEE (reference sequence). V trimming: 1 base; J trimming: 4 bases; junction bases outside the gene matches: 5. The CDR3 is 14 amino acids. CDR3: CASSLTDRDYEQYF. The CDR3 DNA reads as TGTGCCAGCAGCTTGACCGACAGGGATTACGAGCAGTACTTC.

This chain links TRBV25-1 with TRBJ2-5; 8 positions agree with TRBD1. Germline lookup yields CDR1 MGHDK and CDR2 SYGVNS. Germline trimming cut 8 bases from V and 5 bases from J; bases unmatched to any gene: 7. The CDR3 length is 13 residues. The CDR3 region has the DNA TGTGCCAGCTGTCAGGGGGCCATTGAGACCCAGTACTTC. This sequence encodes CASCQGAIETQYF.

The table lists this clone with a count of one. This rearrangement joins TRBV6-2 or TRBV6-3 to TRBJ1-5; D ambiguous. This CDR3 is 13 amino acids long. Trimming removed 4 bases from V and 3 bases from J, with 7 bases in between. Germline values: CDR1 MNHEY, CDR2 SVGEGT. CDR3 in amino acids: CASSWSNNQPQHF. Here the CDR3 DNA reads TGTGCCAGCAGTTGGTCGAACAATCAGCCCCAGCATTTT.

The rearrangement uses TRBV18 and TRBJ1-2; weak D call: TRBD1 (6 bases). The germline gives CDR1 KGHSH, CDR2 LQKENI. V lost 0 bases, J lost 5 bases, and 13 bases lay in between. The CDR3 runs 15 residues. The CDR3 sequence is CASSPPGTPHYGYTF. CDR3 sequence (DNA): TGTGCCAGCTCACCACCCGGGACACCGCATTATGGCTACACCTTC.

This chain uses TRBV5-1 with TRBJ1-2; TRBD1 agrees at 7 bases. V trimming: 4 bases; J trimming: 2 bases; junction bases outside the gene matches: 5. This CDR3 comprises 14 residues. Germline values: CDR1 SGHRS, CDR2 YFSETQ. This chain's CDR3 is CASSPRTGNYGYTF. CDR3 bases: TGCGCCAGCAGCCCCCGGACAGGAAACTATGGCTACACCTTC.

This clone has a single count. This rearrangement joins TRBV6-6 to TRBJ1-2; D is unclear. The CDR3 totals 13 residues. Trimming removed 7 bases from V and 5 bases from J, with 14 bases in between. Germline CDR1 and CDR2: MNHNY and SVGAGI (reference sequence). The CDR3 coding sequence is TGTGCCAGCACACCCGCGGGAGATTATGGCTACACCTTC. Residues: CASTPAGDYGYTF.

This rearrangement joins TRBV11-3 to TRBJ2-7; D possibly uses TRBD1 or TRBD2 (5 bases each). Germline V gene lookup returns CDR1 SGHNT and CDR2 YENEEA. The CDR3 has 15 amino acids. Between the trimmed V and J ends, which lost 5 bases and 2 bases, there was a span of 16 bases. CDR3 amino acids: CASSPRGDGPYEQYF. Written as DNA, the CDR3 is TGTGCCAGCAGCCCCCGAGGGGACGGCCCCTACGAGCAGTACTTC.